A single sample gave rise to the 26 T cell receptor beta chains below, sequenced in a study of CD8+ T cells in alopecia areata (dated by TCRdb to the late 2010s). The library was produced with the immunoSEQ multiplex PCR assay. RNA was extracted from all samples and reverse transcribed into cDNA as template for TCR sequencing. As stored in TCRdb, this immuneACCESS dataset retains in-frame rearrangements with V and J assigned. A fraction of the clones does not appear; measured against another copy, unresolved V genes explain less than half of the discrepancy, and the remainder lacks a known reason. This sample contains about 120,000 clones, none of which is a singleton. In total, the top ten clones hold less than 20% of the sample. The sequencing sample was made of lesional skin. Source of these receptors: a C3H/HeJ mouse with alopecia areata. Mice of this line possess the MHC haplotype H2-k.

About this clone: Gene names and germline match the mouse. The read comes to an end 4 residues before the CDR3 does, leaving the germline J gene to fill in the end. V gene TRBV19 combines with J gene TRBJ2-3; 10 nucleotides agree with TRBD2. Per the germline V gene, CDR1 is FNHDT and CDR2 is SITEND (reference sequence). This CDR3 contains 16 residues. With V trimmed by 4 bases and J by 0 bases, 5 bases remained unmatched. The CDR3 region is CASSSGLGTSAETLYF. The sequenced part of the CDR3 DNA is TGTGCCAGCAGTTCGGGACTGGGGACTAGTGCAGAA.

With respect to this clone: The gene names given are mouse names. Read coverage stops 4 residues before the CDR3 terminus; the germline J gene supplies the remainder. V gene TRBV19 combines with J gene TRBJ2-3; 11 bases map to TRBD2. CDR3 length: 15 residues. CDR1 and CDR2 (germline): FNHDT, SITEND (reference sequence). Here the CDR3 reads CASSPPGLGVETLYF. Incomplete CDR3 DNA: TGTGCCAGCAGTCCACCGGGACTGGGGGTAGAA.

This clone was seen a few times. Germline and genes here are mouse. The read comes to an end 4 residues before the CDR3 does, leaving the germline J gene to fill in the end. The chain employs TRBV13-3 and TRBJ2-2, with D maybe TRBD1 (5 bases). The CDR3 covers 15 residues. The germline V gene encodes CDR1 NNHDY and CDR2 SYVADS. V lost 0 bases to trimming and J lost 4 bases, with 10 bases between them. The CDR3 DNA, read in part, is TGTGCCAGCAGTGATGCAAAGGGGTTCACCGGG. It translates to CASSDAKGFTG. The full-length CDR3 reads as CASSDAKGFTGQLYF.

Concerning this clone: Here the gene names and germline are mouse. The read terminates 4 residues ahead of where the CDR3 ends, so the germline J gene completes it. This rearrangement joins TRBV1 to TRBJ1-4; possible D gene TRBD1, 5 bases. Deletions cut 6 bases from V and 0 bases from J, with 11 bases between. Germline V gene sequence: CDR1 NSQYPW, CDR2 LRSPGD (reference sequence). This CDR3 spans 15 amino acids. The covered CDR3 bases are TGCACCTGCAGCCCCAGACAGATTTCCAACGAA. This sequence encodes CTCSPRQISNE. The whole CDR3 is CTCSPRQISNERLFF.

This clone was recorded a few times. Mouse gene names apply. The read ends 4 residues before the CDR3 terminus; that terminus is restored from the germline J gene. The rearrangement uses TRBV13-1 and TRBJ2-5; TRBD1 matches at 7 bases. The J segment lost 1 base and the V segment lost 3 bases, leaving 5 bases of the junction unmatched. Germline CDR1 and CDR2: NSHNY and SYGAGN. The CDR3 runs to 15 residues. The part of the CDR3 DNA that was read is TGTGCCAGCAGTGGGGCCGGGACAGACCAAGAC. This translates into CASSGAGTDQD. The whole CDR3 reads CASSGAGTDQDTQYF.

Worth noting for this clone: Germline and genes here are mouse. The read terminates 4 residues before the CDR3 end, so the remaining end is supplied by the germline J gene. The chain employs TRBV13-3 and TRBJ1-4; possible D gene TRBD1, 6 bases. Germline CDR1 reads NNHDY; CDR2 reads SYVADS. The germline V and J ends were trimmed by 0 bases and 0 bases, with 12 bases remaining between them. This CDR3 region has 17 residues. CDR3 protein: CASSDAGTYVSNERLFF. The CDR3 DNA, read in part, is TGTGCCAGCAGTGATGCCGGGACATACGTTTCCAACGAA.

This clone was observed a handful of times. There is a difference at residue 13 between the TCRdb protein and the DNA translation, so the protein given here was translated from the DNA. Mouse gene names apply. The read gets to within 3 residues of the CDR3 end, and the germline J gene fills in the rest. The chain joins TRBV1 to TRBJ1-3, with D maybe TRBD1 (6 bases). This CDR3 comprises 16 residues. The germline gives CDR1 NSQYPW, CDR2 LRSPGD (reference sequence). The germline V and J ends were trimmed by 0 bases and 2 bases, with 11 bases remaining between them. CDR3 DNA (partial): TGCACCTGCAGTGCAGAGGGGAAGGGGGCTGGAAATACG. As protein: CTCSAEGKGAGNT. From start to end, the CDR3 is CTCSAEGKGAGNTLYF.

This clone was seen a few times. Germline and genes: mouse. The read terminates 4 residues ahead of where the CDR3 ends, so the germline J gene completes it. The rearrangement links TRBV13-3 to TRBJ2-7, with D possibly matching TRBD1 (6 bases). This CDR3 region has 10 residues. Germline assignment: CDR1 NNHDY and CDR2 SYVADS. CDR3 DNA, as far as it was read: TGTGCCACACAGGGAAAT. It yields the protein CATQGN. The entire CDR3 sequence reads CATQGNEQYF.

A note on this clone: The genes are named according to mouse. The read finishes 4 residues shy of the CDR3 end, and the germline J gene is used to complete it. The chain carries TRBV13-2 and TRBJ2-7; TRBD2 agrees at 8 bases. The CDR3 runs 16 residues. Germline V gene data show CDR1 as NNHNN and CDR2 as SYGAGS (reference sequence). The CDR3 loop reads CASGDVGVGGRDEQYF. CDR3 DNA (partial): TGTGCCAGCGGTGATGTGGGAGTGGGGGGGAGGGAT.

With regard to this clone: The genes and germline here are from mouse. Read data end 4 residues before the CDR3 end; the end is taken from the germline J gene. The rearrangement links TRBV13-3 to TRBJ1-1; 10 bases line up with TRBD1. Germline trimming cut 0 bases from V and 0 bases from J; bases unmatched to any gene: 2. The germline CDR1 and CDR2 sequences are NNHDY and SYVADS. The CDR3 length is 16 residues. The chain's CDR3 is CASSDGDRGENTEVFF. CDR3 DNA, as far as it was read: TGTGCCAGCAGTGATGGGGACAGGGGAGAGAACACA.

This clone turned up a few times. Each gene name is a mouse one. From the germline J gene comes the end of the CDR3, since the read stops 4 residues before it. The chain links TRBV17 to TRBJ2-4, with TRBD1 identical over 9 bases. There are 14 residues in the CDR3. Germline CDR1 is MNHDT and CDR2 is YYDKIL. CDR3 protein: CASSADRGENTLYF. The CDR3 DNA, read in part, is TGTGCTAGCAGTGCCGACAGGGGGGAAAAC.

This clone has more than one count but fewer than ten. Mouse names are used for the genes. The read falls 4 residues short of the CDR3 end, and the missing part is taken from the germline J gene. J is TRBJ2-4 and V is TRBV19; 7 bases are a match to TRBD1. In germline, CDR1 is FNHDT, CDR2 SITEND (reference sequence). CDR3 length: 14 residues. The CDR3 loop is CASSRVQGENTLYF. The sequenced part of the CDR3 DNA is TGTGCCAGCAGCCGCGTCCAGGGGGAAAAC.

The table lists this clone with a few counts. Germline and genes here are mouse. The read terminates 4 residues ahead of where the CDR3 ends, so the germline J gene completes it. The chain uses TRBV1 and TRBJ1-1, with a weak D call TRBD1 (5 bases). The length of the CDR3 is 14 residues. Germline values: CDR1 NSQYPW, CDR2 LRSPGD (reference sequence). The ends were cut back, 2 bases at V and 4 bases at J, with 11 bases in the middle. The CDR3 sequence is CTCSARGEATEVFF. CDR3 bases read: TGCACCTGCAGTGCACGAGGGGAGGCCACA. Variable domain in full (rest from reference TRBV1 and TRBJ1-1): VTLLEQNPRWRLVPRGQAVNLRCILKNSQYPWMSWYQQDLQKQLQWLFTLRSPGDKEVKSLPGADYLATRVTDTELRLQVANMSQGRTLYCTCSARGEATEVFFGKGTRLTVV.

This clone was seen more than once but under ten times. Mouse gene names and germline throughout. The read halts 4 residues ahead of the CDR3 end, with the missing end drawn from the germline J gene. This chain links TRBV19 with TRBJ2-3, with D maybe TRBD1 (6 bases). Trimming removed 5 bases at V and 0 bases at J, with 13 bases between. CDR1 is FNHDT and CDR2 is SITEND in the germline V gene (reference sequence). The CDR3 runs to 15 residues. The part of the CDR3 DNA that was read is TGTGCCAGCAGCCCCGGGACACATAGTGCAGAA. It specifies CASSPGTHSAE. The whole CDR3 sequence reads CASSPGTHSAETLYF.

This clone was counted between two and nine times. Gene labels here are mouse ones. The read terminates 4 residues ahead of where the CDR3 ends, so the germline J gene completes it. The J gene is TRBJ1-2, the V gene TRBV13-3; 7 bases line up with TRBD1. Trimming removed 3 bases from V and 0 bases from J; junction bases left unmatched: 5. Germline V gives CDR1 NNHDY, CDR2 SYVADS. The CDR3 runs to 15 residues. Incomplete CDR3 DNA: TGTGCCAGCAGTGTCCCGGGGACAGCAAACTCC. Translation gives CASSVPGTANS. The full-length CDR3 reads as CASSVPGTANSDYTF.

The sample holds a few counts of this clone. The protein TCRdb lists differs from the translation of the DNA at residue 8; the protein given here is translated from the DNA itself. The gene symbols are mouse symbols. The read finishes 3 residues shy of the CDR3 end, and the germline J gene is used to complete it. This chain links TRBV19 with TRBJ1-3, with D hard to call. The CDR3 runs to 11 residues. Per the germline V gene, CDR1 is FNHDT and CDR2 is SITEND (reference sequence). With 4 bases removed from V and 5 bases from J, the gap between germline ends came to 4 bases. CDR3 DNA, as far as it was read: TGTGCCAGCAGTTTCAGAAATACG. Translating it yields CASSFRNT. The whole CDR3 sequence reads CASSFRNTLYF.

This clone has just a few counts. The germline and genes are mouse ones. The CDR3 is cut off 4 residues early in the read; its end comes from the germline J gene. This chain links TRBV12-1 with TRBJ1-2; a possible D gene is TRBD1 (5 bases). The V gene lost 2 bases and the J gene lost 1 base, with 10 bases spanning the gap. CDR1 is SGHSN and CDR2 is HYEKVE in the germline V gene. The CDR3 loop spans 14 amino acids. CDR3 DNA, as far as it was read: TGTGCCAGCTCTCCGTCAGGGAAAAACTCC. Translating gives CASSPSGKNS. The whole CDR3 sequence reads CASSPSGKNSDYTF. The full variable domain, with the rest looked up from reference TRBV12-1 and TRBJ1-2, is DSGVVQSPRHIIKEKGGRSVLTCIPISGHSNVVWYQQTLGKELKFLIQHYEKVERDKGFLPSRFSVQQFDDYHSEMNMSALELEDSAMYFCASSPSGKNSDYTFGSGTRLLVI.

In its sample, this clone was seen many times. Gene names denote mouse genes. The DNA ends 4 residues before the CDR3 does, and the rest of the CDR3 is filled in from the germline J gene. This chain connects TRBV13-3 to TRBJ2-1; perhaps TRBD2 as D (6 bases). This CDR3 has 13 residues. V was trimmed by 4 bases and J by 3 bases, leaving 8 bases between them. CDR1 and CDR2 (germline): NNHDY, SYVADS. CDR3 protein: CASSWGSYAEQFF. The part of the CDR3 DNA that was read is TGTGCCAGCAGTTGGGGGTCCTATGCT.

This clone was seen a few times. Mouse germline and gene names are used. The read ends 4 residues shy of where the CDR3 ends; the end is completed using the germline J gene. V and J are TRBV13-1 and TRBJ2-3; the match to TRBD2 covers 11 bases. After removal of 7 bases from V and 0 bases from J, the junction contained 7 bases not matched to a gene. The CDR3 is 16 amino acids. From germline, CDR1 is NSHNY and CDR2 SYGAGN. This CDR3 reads CASARDWGFSAETLYF. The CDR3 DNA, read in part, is TGTGCCAGCGCACGGGACTGGGGGTTTAGTGCAGAA.

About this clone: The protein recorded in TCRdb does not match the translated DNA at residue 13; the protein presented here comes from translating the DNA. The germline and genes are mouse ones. Here the CDR3 reads CASSEDRGRAGNTLYF. CDR3 DNA (partial): TGTGCCAGCAGTGAGGACAGGGGGCGCGCTGGAAATACG. The J gene is TRBJ1-3, the V gene TRBV13-3; 11 bases match TRBD1. The missing CDR3 end, 3 residues past where the read stops, is filled in from the germline J gene. Germline CDR1 NNHDY, CDR2 SYVADS. V dropped 2 bases and J dropped 2; count of bases not matched to a gene: 3. The CDR3 runs 16 residues.

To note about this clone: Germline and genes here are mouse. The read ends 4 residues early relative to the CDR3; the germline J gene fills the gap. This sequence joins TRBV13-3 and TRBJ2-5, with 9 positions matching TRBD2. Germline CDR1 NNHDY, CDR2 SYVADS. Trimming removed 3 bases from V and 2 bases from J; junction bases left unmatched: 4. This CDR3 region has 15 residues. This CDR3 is CASSGRLGAQDTQYF. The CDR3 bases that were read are TGTGCCAGCAGTGGTCGACTGGGGGCCCAAGAC.

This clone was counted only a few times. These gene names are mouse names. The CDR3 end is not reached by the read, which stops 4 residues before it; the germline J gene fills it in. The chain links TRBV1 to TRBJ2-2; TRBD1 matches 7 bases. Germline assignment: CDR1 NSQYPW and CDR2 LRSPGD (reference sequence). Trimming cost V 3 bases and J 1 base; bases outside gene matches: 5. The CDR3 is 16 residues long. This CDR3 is CTCSAGDSLNTGQLYF. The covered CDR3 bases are TGCACCTGCAGTGCGGGGGACAGCCTAAACACCGGG.

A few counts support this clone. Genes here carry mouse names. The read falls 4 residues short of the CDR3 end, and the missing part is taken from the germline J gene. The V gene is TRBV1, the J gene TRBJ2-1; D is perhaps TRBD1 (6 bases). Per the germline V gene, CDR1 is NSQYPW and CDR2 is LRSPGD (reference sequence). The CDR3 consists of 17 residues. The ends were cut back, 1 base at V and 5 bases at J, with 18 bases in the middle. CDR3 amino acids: CTCSAARRDKKNAEQFF. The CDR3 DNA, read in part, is TGCACCTGCAGTGCAGCTCGCCGGGACAAAAAAAATGCT.

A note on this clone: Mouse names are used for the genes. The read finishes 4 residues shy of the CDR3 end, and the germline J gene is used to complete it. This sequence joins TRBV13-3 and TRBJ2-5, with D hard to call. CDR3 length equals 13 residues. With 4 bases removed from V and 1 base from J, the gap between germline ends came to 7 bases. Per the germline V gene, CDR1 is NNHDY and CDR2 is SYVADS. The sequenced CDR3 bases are TGTGCCAGCAGTACTACAGACCAAGAC. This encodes CASSTTDQD. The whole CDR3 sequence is CASSTTDQDTQYF. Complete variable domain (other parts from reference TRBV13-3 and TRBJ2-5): EAAVTQSPRSKVAVTGGKVTLSCHQTNNHDYMYWYRQDTGHGLRLIHYSYVADSTEKGDIPDGYKASRPSQENFSLILELASLSQTAVYFCASSTTDQDTQYFGPGTRLLVL.

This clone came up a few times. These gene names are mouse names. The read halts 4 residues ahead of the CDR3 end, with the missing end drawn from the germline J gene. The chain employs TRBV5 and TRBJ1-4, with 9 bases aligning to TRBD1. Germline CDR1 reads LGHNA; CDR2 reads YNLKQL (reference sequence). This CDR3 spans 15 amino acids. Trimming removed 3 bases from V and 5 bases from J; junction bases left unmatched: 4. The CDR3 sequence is CASSQRDRENERLFF. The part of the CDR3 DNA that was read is TGTGCCAGCAGCCAGAGGGACAGGGAAAACGAA.

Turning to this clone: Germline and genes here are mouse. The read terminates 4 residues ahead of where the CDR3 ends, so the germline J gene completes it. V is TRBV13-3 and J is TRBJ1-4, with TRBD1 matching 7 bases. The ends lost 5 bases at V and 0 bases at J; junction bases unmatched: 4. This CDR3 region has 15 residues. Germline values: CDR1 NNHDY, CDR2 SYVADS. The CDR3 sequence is CASSGTEISNERLFF. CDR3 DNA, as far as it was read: TGTGCCAGCAGCGGGACAGAGATTTCCAACGAA.